This is a list of T cell receptor beta chains from one sample in a study of blood T cells in healthy people across ages. Using its own MiXCR run on the 5' RACE reads, TCRdb lists one record per CDR3 protein. Found here are 1.4 million or so distinct CDR3 sequences, 35% to 45% of them singletons; the top ten hold about 3.8%. The sequencing sample was made of blood. The receptors were sampled from a woman younger than 35 in good health. CDR3s include the opening cysteine and the closing phenylalanine or tryptophan. Fields, in order: clone size, D gene, J gene, V gene, CDR3 DNA, CDR3 protein. D genes are given only for firm matches. Size values are once, few and many counts, or a class for expanded clones, and some rows have none.

>few|-|TRBJ1-2|TRBV18
TGTGCCAGCTCACGGGACATCTATGGCTACACCTTC
CASSRDIYGYTF
>few|-|TRBJ2-4|TRBV7-7
TGTGCTAGCAGCTCAGAAGCGAAGGGCATTCAGTACTTC
CASSSEAKGIQYF
>few|TRBD1|TRBJ2-1|TRBV5-1
TGCGCCAGCAGACCTGACGGGACAGGTTACAATGAGCAGTTCTTC
CASRPDGTGYNEQFF
>few|-|TRBJ2-7|TRBV9
TGTGCCAGCAGCGTAGTAGGTAGGGGCCATAGGGAGCAGTACTTC
CASSVVGRGHREQYF
>few|-|TRBJ2-7|TRBV24-1
TGTGCCACCAGTGATTTCAAGGACAATACCTACGAGCAGTACTTC
CATSDFKDNTYEQYF
>few|-|TRBJ2-5|TRBV6-5
TGTGCCAGCAGTTACTCGGACAGAAGAGAGACCCAGTACTTC
CASSYSDRRETQYF
>-|TRBD2|TRBJ2-7|TRBV4-3
TGCGCCAGCAGCCAAGATCGTCGAGCTAGCGGCTACAATGAGCAGTACTTC
CASSQDRRASGYNEQYF
>-|TRBD2|TRBJ2-7|TRBV20-1
TGCAGTGCTAGCCGGAGCGGGGGAGGCTACGAGCAGTACTTC
CSASRSGGGYEQYF
>few|-|TRBJ2-5|TRBV6-5
TGTGCCAGCAGCGTAGTTGCGGGCACCTACAATGAGCAGTACTTC
CASSVVAGTYNEQYF
>-|TRBD2|TRBJ2-1|TRBV24-1
TGTGCCACCAGCCCGGGGGGTCAAACTGGGCGGAATGAGCAGTTCTTC
CATSPGGQTGRNEQFF
>-|-|TRBJ1-2|TRBV27
TGTGCCAGCAGTTTTAAGAGCGGCTATGGCTACACCTTC
CASSFKSGYGYTF
>-|-|TRBJ2-5|TRBV7-9
TGTGCCAGCAGCCCAAGCTACAGCCAAGAGACCCAGTACTTC
CASSPSYSQETQYF
>-|-|TRBJ2-5|TRBV20-1
TGCAGTGCTTCCCTTGGTTGGGCGAAGACCCAGTACTTC
CSASLGWAKTQYF
>-|-|TRBJ1-5|TRBV20-1
TGCAGTGCCCCTAGGGGGTTAGCTCAGCCCCAGCATTTT
CSAPRGLAQPQHF
>-|TRBD2|TRBJ2-3|TRBV2
TGTGCCAGCGAGACTAGCGGGGGACCGACAGATACGCAGTATTTT
CASETSGGPTDTQYF
>few|-|TRBJ2-1|TRBV10-3
TGTGCCATCAGTGAGGAGGGTCTAGGAATCAATGAGCAGTTCTTC
CAISEEGLGINEQFF